This T cell receptor beta chain was found in a study of blood T cell repertoires in COVID-19. Looking at the study overall: Whether acute or convalescent, the COVID-19 samples came from the United States, Italy and Spain. PBMCs, B-cell-depleted T cells, or T cells were the source of the cDNA or gDNA that made up the material.

In the authors' methods: Using reference gene primer amplification, nucleated cell counts were estimated. The repertoire was sequenced with immunoSEQ multiplex PCR; TCRdb's copy has only in-frame clones and lacks some. Clone size and V and J calls were adopted from that table, with D and trimming inferred from the DNA. The sample lists about 270,000 clones, 75% to 95% occurring once. Cohorts were assigned according to the clinical history that participants reported. The CDR3 sequence is 15 residues long. Germline lookup yields CDR1 KGHSH and CDR2 LQKENI. J was trimmed by 2 bases and V by 5 bases; bases with no gene match: 5.

J is TRBJ1-1 and V is TRBV18; 10 bases agree with TRBD1. This clonotype originated in a man aged 35 to 55 who had been exposed to COVID-19. Sequenced: PBMCs or T cells enriched from blood (not recorded which). In DNA form, the CDR3 reads TGTGCCAGCTCATCCGGACAGGGGGGAAACACTGAAGCTTTCTTT. Translated: CASSSGQGGNTEAFF. Filled out from reference TRBV18 and TRBJ1-1, the complete variable domain reads NAGVMQNPRHLVRRRGQEARLRCSPMKGHSHVYWYRQLPEEGLKFMVYLQKENIIDESGMPKERFSAEFPKEGPSILRIQQVVRGDSAAYFCASSSGQGGNTEAFFGQGTRLTVV.